This T cell receptor beta chain came from a study of blood T cell repertoires in COVID-19. As for the study in general: From the United States, Italy and Spain came samples of acute and convalescent COVID-19. T cells, B-cell-depleted T cells, or PBMCs supplied cDNA or gDNA.

In the authors' workflow: It was from reference gene primer amplification that nucleated cell counts were estimated. TCRdb keeps only in-frame clones here, not all; method: immunoSEQ multiplex PCR. V and J calls and clone size follow that table, whereas D and trimming were derived from the DNA. The sample records fewer than 350,000 clones, about 82% being singletons. From germline, CDR1 is SGHRS and CDR2 YFSETQ. The CDR3 loop spans 16 amino acids. The V and J ends lost 4 bases and 0 bases respectively, with 14 bases between them. V usage is TRBV5-1 and J usage is TRBJ2-1; D is ambiguous. Specimen: peripheral blood. The TCR comes from a woman between 45 and 65 years old with active or convalescent COVID-19. The CDR3 here is CASSLRRSASYNEQFF. CDR3 DNA sequence: TGCGCCAGCAGCCTGAGGCGAAGTGCCTCCTACAATGAGCAGTTCTTC.